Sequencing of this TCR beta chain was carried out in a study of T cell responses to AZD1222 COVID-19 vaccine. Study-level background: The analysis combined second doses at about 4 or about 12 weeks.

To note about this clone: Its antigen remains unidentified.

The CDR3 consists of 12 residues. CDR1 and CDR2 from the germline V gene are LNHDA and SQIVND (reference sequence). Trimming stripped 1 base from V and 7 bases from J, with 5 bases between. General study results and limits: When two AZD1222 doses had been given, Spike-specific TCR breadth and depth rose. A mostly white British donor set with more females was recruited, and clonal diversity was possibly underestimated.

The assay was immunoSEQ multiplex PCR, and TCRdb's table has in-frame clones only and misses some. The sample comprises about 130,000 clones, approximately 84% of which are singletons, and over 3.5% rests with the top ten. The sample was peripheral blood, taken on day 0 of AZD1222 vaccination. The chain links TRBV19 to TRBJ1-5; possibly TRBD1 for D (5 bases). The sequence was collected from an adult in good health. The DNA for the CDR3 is TGTGCCAGTAGTATAGGGGGGCAGCCCCAGCATTTT. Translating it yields CASSIGGQPQHF.